A single sample is the source of the 27 T cell receptor beta chains below, sequenced in a study of blood T cell repertoires in COVID-19. The protocol was immunoSEQ multiplex PCR, while the TCRdb copy is restricted to in-frame clones and leaves out a portion. Of about 150,000 clones listed, 84% are singletons. What was sequenced was peripheral blood. Source of these receptors: a human donor in a cohort sampled during active COVID-19.

The chain recombines TRBV5-1 with TRBJ1-1; the match to TRBD1 covers 7 bases. Germline CDR1 reads SGHRS; CDR2 reads YFSETQ. This CDR3 region has 13 residues. V was clipped by 2 bases and J by 4 bases; unmatched bases: 2. The CDR3 nucleotides are TGCGCCAGCAGCTTTACAGGGGTCACTGAAGCTTTCTTT. It specifies CASSFTGVTEAFF.

The rearrangement links TRBV30 to TRBJ1-2, with 7 bases fitting TRBD1. This CDR3 contains 13 residues. CDR1 and CDR2 (germline): GTSNPN, SVGIG (reference sequence). J gave up 12 bases and V 0 bases, and 10 bases lay outside the gene matches. CDR3 sequence reads: CAWSVRQGVVDTF. The CDR3 region has the DNA TGTGCCTGGAGTGTACGTCAGGGGGTTGTCGACACCTTC.

The genes are TRBV5-8 and TRBJ1-2; 7 nucleotides agree with TRBD1. CDR3 size: 15 residues. The V and J ends lost 4 bases and 2 bases, in that order; junction bases with no gene match: 8. The germline gives CDR1 SGHTS, CDR2 YDEGEE. For the CDR3, the DNA is TGTGCCAGCAGCCCGGGACAGCCAGCGAACTATGGCTACACCTTC. Protein product: CASSPGQPANYGYTF.

V and J are TRBV18 and TRBJ1-4, with TRBD1 matching over 9 bases. The CDR3 is made up of 17 amino acids. V was clipped by 4 bases and J by 7 bases; unmatched bases: 13. CDR1 KGHSH and CDR2 LQKENI come from the germline V gene. The CDR3 region is CASSQQKPGQGPEKLFF. The CDR3 DNA follows: TGTGCCAGCTCACAACAAAAACCGGGACAGGGTCCTGAAAAACTGTTTTTT.

This rearrangement joins TRBV5-1 to TRBJ1-1; 9 nucleotides agree with TRBD1. V shed 3 bases, J shed 7 bases, and the junction held 1 base outside the gene matches. Germline V lookup: CDR1 SGHRS, CDR2 YFSETQ. This CDR3 region has 12 residues. The CDR3 nucleotides read TGCGCCAGCAGCTGGGACAGGGATGAAGCTTTCTTT. It yields the protein CASSWDRDEAFF.

This chain links TRBV27 with TRBJ1-6, with D possibly TRBD1 on 6 matching bases. The V gene's germline CDR1 is MNHEY and CDR2 SMNVEV (reference sequence). V shed 7 bases and J shed 6 bases, with 13 bases lying between them. The CDR3 has 14 residues. The CDR3 DNA follows: TGTGCCAGCAAGGGGGTCAGGGTTAATTCACCCCTCCACTTT. Amino acids: CASKGVRVNSPLHF.

This chain links TRBV6-2 or TRBV6-3 with TRBJ2-5; 11 bases align to TRBD2. The CDR3 runs 17 residues. After removal of 5 bases from V and 4 bases from J, the junction contained 12 bases not matched to a gene. From germline, CDR1 is MNHEY and CDR2 SVGEGT. In nucleotides, the CDR3 is TGTGCCAGCAGTGCGATTAGCGGGGGGGCTTTAAGAGAGACCCAGTACTTC. This encodes CASSAISGGALRETQYF.

The V and J genes are TRBV7-8 and TRBJ2-5, with 10 bases aligning to TRBD1. The CDR3 is 16 residues long. Germline V lookup: CDR1 SGHVS, CDR2 FQNEAQ. Trimming cost V 5 bases and J 5 bases; bases outside gene matches: 11. The CDR3 DNA is TGTGCCAGCAGCCCGGGCTCGGGACAGGGGACGGAGACCCAGTACTTC. It translates to CASSPGSGQGTETQYF.

The V gene is TRBV20-1, the J gene TRBJ2-7; the match to TRBD1 covers 8 bases. Germline CDR1 is DFQATT and CDR2 is SNEGSKA (reference sequence). J gave up 0 bases and V 3 bases, and 7 bases lay outside the gene matches. CDR3 length: 15 residues. The CDR3 is CSASNPGTGSYEQYF. CDR3 DNA: TGCAGTGCTAGTAACCCCGGGACAGGCTCCTACGAGCAGTACTTC.

The chain employs TRBV19 and TRBJ1-1; TRBD1 matches at 10 bases. The trim removed 8 bases at V and 6 bases at J, leaving 21 bases unmatched. The CDR3 loop spans 18 amino acids. From germline, CDR1 is LNHDA and CDR2 SQIVND (reference sequence). Written as DNA, the CDR3 is TGTGCCAGTGGGGGGGACCGAGGGACAGGGGTCACCCCCTCTGAAGCTTTCTTT. Amino acid sequence: CASGGDRGTGVTPSEAFF.

The J gene is TRBJ2-5, the V gene TRBV3-1 (or the pseudogene TRBV3-2); TRBD2 agrees at 10 bases. Trimming removed 4 bases from V and 5 bases from J; junction bases left unmatched: 7. The germline gives CDR1 LGHDT, CDR2 YNNKEL (reference sequence). The CDR3 sequence is 15 residues long. In DNA, the CDR3 is TGTGCCAGCAGCCCCCAGCGGGGGGGCCGGGAGACCCAGTACTTC. As protein: CASSPQRGGRETQYF.

The chain couples TRBV15 to TRBJ1-1; no definite D call. CDR3 length: 14 residues. Trimming took off 3 bases at V and 1 base at J, with 9 bases between the two ends. The V gene's germline CDR1 is LNHNV and CDR2 YYDKDF (reference sequence). In nucleotides, the CDR3 is TGTGCCACCAGCAGTTATGTCGGGAACACTGAAGCTTTCTTT. It translates to CATSSYVGNTEAFF.

The chain links TRBV29-1 to TRBJ2-7, with 9 bases fitting TRBD1. This CDR3 is built from 14 residues. Germline CDR1 and CDR2: SQVTM and ANQGSEA. After removal of 7 bases from V and 3 bases from J, the junction contained 10 bases not matched to a gene. CDR3 loop: CSARQGGVHYEQYF. DNA of the CDR3: TGCAGCGCCCGACAGGGGGGGGTTCACTACGAGCAGTACTTC.

The chain recombines TRBV7-3 with TRBJ1-1; D gene uncertain. This CDR3 is built from 14 residues. CDR1 and CDR2 (germline): SGHTA, FQGTGA. With 1 base removed from V and 0 bases from J, the gap between germline ends came to 6 bases. The CDR3 reads CASSLMPVNTEAFF. CDR3 DNA: TGTGCCAGCAGCTTAATGCCGGTGAACACTGAAGCTTTCTTT.

This clone occurred many times. The chain joins TRBV6-5 to TRBJ1-2; 9 positions match TRBD1. This CDR3 contains 14 residues. V was pared by 6 bases and J by 4 bases, with 6 bases of the junction left unmatched. Germline lookup yields CDR1 MNHEY and CDR2 SVGAGI. DNA for the CDR3: TGTGCCAGCAGCACAGGGGGCCTACCCTATGGCTACACCTTC. The encoded protein is CASSTGGLPYGYTF.

The chain employs TRBV7-9 and TRBJ2-5; possibly TRBD2 for D (5 bases). The germline V gene encodes CDR1 SEHNR and CDR2 FQNEAQ (reference sequence). V lost 3 bases, J lost 4 bases, and 6 bases lay in between. CDR3 length: 12 amino acids. The CDR3 nucleotides are TGTGCCAGCAGCTTCCGGGGAGAGACCCAGTACTTC. Its protein is CASSFRGETQYF. The full variable domain, with the rest looked up from reference TRBV7-9 and TRBJ2-5, is DTGVSQNPRHKITKRGQNVTFRCDPISEHNRLYWYRQTLGQGPEFLTYFQNEAQLEKSRLLSDRFSAERPKGSFSTLEIQRTEQGDSAMYLCASSFRGETQYFGPGTRLLVL.

The rearrangement joins TRBV9 to TRBJ1-5, with D tentatively TRBD1 (6 bases). This CDR3 region has 15 residues. The germline CDR1 and CDR2 sequences are SGDLS and YYNGEE. V lost 0 bases and J lost 4, with 11 bases in between. CDR3 amino acids: CASSVGTGSNQPQHF. DNA of the CDR3: TGTGCCAGCAGCGTAGGAACAGGGTCGAATCAGCCCCAGCATTTT.

The chain joins TRBV12-3 or TRBV12-4 to TRBJ2-5, with 7 bases fitting TRBD1. The ends lost 5 bases at V and 3 bases at J; junction bases unmatched: 0. This CDR3 region has 12 residues. CDR3 amino acids: CASSTGEETQYF. CDR3 DNA sequence: TGTGCCAGCAGTACAGGGGAAGAGACCCAGTACTTC.

This CDR3 is CASSRRDSYQHF. The CDR3 coding sequence is TGTGCCAGCAGTCGCAGGGACAGCTACCAGCATTTT. The chain joins TRBV12-3 or TRBV12-4 to TRBJ1-5; 7 bases line up with TRBD1. V lost 5 bases, J lost 12 bases, and 7 bases stayed unmatched. The CDR3 contains 12 residues.

V and J are TRBV6-6 and TRBJ2-7; D might be TRBD1 (6 bases). The CDR3 spans 13 residues. V was clipped by 5 bases and J by 4 bases, with 12 bases between them. CDR1 is MNHNY, CDR2 SVGAGI, per germline (reference sequence). CDR3 sequence: CASSLTGWYEQYF. The CDR3 DNA reads as TGTGCCAGCAGTCTCACAGGGTGGTACGAGCAGTACTTC.

With respect to this clone: A read error may account for a junction end that differs from germline. V gene TRBV7-7 combines with J gene TRBJ2-1; 10 nucleotides line up with TRBD1. Looked up from germline, CDR1 is SSHAT and CDR2 is FNYEAQ (reference sequence). The CDR3 runs to 19 residues. The CDR3 sequence is CASSPLRDRGLSFYNEQFF. The CDR3 nucleotides read TGTGCTAGCAGCCCCCTCCGGGACAGGGGTCTAAGTTTCTACAATGAGCAGTTCTTC.

This clone was found a few times. This chain links TRBV11-3 with TRBJ2-3; 7 bases are a match to TRBD2. The germline gives CDR1 SGHNT, CDR2 YENEEA. V lost 7 bases and J lost 0; bases outside the gene matches: 7. This CDR3 is built from 15 residues. The CDR3 reads CASTANSGSTDTQYF. As DNA, the CDR3 is TGTGCCAGCACGGCGAATAGCGGGAGCACAGATACGCAGTATTTT.

The chain uses TRBV5-1 and TRBJ1-2; 9 nucleotides agree with TRBD1. Germline lookup yields CDR1 SGHRS and CDR2 YFSETQ. After removal of 3 bases from V and 4 bases from J, the junction contained 7 bases not matched to a gene. This CDR3 comprises 15 residues. This CDR3 reads CASSSSGQGIYGYTF. The CDR3 DNA reads as TGCGCCAGCAGCTCCTCGGGACAGGGTATCTATGGCTACACCTTC.

This sequence joins TRBV12-3 or TRBV12-4 and TRBJ1-5; D gene uncertain. This CDR3 is built from 13 residues. V was clipped by 6 bases and J by 7 bases, with 13 bases between them. CDR3 in amino acids: CASRGLEGQPQHF. Written as DNA, the CDR3 is TGTGCCAGCAGGGGCCTTGAGGGACAGCCCCAGCATTTT.

The chain joins TRBV6-1 to TRBJ2-1; no firm D call. V was clipped by 3 bases and J by 8 bases, with 5 bases between them. This CDR3 comprises 11 residues. Germline values: CDR1 MNHNS, CDR2 SASEGT. As DNA, the CDR3 is TGTGCCAGCAGTGATTTCGATGAGCAGTTCTTC. As protein: CASSDFDEQFF.

This clone was recorded a few times. V is TRBV18 and J is TRBJ2-1; 7 bases fit TRBD2. This CDR3 is 16 amino acids long. Germline V lookup: CDR1 KGHSH, CDR2 LQKENI. V was clipped by 2 bases and J by 3 bases; unmatched bases: 7. The CDR3 DNA follows: TGTGCCAGCTCACCATTCGGCGGGAGAAACTACAATGAGCAGTTCTTC. The encoded protein is CASSPFGGRNYNEQFF.

The chain has TRBV7-6 and TRBJ2-6; D is ambiguous. CDR1 is SGHVS and CDR2 is FNYEAQ in the germline V gene. The CDR3 runs 13 residues. The ends were cut back, 2 bases at V and 3 bases at J, with 2 bases in the middle. The CDR3: CASSLYGANVLTF. The CDR3 DNA reads TGTGCCAGCAGCTTATATGGGGCCAACGTCCTGACTTTC.